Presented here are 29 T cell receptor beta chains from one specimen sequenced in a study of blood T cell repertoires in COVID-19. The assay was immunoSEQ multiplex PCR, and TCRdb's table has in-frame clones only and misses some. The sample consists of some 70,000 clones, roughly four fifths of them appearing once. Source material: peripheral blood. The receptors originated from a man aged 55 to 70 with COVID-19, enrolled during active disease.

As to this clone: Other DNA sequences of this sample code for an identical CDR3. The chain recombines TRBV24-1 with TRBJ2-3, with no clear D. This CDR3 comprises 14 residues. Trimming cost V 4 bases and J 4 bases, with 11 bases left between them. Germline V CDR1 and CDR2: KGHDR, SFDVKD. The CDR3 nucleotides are TGTGCCACCAGTGACCCGTCTAGTTCAGATACGCAGTATTTT. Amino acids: CATSDPSSSDTQYF.

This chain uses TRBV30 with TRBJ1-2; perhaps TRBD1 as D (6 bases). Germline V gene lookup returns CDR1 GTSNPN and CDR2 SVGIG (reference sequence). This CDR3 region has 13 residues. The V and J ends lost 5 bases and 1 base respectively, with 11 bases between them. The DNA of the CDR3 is TGTGCCTGGGAAGGACAGATTAACTATGGCTACACCTTC. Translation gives CAWEGQINYGYTF.

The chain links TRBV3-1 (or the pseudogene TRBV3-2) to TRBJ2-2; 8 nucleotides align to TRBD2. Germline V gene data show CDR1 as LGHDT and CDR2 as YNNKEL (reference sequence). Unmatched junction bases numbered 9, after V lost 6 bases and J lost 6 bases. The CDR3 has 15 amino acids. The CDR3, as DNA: TGTGCCAGCAGGGCGACGGGAGGGCCTCCCGGGGAGCTGTTTTTT. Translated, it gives CASRATGGPPGELFF.

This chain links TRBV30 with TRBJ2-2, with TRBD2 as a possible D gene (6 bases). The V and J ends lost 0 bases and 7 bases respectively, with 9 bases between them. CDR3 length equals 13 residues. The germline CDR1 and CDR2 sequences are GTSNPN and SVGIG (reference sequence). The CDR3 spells CAWSVGLIGELFF. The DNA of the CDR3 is TGTGCCTGGAGTGTAGGACTAATCGGGGAGCTGTTTTTT.

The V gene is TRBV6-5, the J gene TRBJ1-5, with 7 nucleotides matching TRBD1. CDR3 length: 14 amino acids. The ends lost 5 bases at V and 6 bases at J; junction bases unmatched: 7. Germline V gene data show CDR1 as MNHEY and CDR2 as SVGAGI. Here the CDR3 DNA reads TGTGCCAGCAGTCGTGGACAGGCCTTTCAGCCCCAGCATTTT. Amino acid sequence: CASSRGQAFQPQHF.

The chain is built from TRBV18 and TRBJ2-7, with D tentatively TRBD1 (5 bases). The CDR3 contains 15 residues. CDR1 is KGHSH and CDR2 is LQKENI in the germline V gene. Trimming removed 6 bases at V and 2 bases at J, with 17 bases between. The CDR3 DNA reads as TGTGCCAGCTCTCCAACCACGACAGTCGCCTACGAGCAGTACTTC. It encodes CASSPTTTVAYEQYF. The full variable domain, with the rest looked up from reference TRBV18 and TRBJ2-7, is NAGVMQNPRHLVRRRGQEARLRCSPMKGHSHVYWYRQLPEEGLKFMVYLQKENIIDESGMPKERFSAEFPKEGPSILRIQQVVRGDSAAYFCASSPTTTVAYEQYFGPGTRLTVT.

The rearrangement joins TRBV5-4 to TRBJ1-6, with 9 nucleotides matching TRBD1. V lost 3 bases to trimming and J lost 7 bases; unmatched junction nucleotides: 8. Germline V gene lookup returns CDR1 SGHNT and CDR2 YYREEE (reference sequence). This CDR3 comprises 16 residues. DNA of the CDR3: TGTGCCAGCAGCTCACCGGGACAGGGAACCAATTCACCCCTCCACTTT. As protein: CASSSPGQGTNSPLHF.

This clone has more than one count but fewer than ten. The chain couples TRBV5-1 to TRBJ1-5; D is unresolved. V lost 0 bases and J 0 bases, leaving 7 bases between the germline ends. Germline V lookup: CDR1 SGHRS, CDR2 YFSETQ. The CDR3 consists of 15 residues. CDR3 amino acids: CASSLEADSNQPQHF. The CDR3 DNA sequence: TGCGCCAGCAGCTTGGAAGCTGATAGCAATCAGCCCCAGCATTTT.

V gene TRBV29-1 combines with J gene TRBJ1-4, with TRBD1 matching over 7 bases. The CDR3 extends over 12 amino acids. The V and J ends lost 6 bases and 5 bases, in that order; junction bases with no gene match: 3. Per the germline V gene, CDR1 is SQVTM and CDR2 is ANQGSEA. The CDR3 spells CSVGRGNEKLFF. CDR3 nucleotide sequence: TGCAGCGTCGGCAGGGGGAATGAAAAACTGTTTTTT.

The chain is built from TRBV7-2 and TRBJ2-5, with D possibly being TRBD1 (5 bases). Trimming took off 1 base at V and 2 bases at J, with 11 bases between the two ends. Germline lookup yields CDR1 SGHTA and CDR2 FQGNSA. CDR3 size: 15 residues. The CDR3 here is CASSLGNPGQETQYF. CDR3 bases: TGTGCCAGCAGCTTAGGGAACCCAGGGCAAGAGACCCAGTACTTC.

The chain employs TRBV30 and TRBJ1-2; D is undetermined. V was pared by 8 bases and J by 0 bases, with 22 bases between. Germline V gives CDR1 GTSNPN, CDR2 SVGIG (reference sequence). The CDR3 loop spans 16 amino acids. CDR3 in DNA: TGTGCCGCCACCGGGGATTTGACTTACCCTAACTATGGCTACACCTTC. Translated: CAATGDLTYPNYGYTF.

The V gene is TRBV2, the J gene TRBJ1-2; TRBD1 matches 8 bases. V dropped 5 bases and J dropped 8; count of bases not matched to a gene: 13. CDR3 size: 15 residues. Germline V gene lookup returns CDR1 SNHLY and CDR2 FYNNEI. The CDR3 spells CASSPGTGPEGGYTF. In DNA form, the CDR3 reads TGTGCCAGCAGTCCCGGGACAGGCCCGGAGGGGGGCTACACCTTC.

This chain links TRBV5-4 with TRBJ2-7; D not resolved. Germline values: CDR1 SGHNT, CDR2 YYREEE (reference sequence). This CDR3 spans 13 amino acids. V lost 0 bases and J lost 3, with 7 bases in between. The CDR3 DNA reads TGTGCCAGCAGCTTGGATCGGAGCTACGAGCAGTACTTC. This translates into CASSLDRSYEQYF.

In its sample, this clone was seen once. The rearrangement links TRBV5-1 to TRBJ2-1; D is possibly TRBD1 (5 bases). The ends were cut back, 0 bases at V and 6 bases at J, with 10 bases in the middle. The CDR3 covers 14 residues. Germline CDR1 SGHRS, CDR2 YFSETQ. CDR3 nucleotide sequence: TGCGCCAGCAGCTTGGGGGGAAGGGGCAATGAGCAGTTCTTC. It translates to CASSLGGRGNEQFF. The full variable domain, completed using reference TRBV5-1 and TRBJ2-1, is KAGVTQTPRYLIKTRGQQVTLSCSPISGHRSVSWYQQTPGQGLQFLFEYFSETQRNKGNFPGRFSGRQFSNSRSEMNVSTLELGDSALYLCASSLGGRGNEQFFGPGTRLTVL.

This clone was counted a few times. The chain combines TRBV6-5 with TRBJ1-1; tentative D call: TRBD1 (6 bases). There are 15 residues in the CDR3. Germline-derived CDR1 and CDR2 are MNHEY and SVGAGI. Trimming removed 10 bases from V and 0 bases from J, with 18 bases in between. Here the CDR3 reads CATRPRGQLNTEAFF. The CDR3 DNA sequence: TGTGCCACCCGTCCCCGTGGACAGTTGAACACTGAAGCTTTCTTT.

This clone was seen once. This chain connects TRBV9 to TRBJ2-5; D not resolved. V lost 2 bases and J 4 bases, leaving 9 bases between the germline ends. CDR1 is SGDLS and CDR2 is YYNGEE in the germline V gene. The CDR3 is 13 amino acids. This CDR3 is CASSVSAVETQYF. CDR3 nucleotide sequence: TGTGCCAGCAGCGTCAGTGCGGTAGAGACCCAGTACTTC. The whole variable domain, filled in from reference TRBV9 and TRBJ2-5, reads DSGVTQTPKHLITATGQRVTLRCSPRSGDLSVYWYQQSLDQGLQFLIQYYNGEERAKGNILERFSAQQFPDLHSELNLSSLELGDSALYFCASSVSAVETQYFGPGTRLLVL.

CDR3 sequence reads: CASSGRELLNEKLFF. In DNA, the CDR3 is TGTGCCAGCAGCGGGAGAGAGCTACTTAATGAAAAACTGTTTTTT. The chain has TRBV7-2 and TRBJ1-4; D is unclear. The CDR3 length is 15 residues. Germline CDR1 SGHTA, CDR2 FQGNSA. V gave up 5 bases and J gave up 4 bases, with 14 bases separating them.

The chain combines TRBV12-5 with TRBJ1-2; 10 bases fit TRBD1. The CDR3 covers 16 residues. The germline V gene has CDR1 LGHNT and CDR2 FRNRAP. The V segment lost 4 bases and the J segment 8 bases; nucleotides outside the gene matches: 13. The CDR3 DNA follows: TGTGCTAGTGGTTCAAGACAGGGGGCCGGAAGGTCGGGCTACACCTTC. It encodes CASGSRQGAGRSGYTF.

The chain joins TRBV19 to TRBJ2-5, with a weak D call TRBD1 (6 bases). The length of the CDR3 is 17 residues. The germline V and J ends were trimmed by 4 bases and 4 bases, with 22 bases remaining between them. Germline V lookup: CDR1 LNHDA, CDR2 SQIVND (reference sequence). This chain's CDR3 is CASSKKSFQDRGETQYF. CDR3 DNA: TGTGCCAGTAGTAAGAAAAGTTTCCAGGACAGAGGAGAGACCCAGTACTTC.

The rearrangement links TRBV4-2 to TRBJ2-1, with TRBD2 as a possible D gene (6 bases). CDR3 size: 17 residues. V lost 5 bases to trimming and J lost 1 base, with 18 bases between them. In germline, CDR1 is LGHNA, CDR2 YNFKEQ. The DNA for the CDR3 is TGTGCCAGCAGCACCTTAGGTAGCGGCCAATCCTACAATGAGCAGTTCTTC. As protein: CASSTLGSGQSYNEQFF.

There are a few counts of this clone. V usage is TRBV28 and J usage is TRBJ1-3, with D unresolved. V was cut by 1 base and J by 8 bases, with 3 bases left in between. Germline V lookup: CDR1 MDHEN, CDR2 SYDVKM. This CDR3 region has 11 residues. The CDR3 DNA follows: TGTGCCAGCAGTTTATTCGACACCATATATTTT. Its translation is CASSLFDTIYF. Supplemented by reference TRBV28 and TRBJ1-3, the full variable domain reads DVKVTQSSRYLVKRTGEKVFLECVQDMDHENMFWYRQDPGLGLRLIYFSYDVKMKEKGDIPEGYSVSREKKERFSLILESASTNQTSMYLCASSLFDTIYFGEGSWLTVV.

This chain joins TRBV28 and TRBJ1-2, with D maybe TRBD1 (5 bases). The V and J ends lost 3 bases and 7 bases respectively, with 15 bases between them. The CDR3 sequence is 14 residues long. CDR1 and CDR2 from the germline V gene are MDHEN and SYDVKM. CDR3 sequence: CASSLPSGKGGYTF. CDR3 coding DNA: TGTGCCAGCAGTTTGCCATCAGGGAAGGGTGGCTACACCTTC.

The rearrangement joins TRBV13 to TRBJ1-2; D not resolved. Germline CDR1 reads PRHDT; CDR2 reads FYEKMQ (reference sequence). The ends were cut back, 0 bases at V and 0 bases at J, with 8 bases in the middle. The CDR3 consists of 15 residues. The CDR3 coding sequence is TGTGCCAGCAGCTTAGGACGGGGAGCTAACTATGGCTACACCTTC. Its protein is CASSLGRGANYGYTF.

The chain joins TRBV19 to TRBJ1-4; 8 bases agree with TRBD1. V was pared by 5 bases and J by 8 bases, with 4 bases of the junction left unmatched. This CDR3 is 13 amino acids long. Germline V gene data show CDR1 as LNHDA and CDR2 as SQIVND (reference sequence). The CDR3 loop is CASSPDRVEKLFF. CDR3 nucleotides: TGTGCCAGTAGTCCGGACAGGGTCGAAAAACTGTTTTTT. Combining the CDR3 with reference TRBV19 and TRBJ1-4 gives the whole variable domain DGGITQSPKYLFRKEGQNVTLSCEQNLNHDAMYWYRQDPGQGLRLIYYSQIVNDFQKGDIAEGYSVSREKKESFPLTVTSAQKNPTAFYLCASSPDRVEKLFFGSGTQLSVL.

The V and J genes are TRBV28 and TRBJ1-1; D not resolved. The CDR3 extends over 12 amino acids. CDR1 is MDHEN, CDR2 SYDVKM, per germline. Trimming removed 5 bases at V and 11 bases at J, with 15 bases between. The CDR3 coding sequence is TGTGCCAGCAGTGAGACGAGCCGGGAGGCTTTCTTT. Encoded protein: CASSETSREAFF.

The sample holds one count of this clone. The CDR3 DNA reads as TGTGCCAGCAGCCGGGACAGGGCCGCAGATACGCAGTATTTT. As protein: CASSRDRAADTQYF. The chain employs TRBV6-5 and TRBJ2-3; TRBD1 matches 9 bases. V was pared by 6 bases and J by 4 bases, with 5 bases of the junction left unmatched. The CDR3 extends over 14 amino acids. CDR1 is MNHEY and CDR2 is SVGAGI in the germline V gene.

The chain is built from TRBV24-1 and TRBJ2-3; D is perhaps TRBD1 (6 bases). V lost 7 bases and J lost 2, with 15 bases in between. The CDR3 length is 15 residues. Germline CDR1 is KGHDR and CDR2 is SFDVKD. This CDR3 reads CATSKSQGYTDTQYF. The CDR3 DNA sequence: TGTGCCACCAGCAAATCACAGGGTTACACAGATACGCAGTATTTT.

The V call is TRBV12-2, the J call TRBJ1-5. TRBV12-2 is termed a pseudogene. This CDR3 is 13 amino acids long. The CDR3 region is CASRPPGDQPQHF. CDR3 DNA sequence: TGTGCAAGTCGCCCCCCGGGGGATCAGCCCCAGCATTTT.

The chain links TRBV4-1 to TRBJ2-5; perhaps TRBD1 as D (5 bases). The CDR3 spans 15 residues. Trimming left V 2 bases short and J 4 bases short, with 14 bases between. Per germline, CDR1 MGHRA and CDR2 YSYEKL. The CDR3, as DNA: TGCGCCAGCAGCCAACGGGTCGGACAACCAGAGACCCAGTACTTC. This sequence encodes CASSQRVGQPETQYF.